The text below deals with one T cell receptor (beta chain). In the original processing: Amplification of reference gene primers provided the estimated nucleated cell counts. Sequenced by immunoSEQ multiplex PCR; TCRdb stores in-frame clones only, minus some. V and J calls plus clone size are reproduced from that table; the DNA served to infer D and trimming. Of about 300,000 clones in the sample, approximately 86% were seen once. This specimen comes from a study of blood T cell repertoires in COVID-19. Trimming took 5 bases from V and 4 from J; bases not matched to a gene: 10. This CDR3 is built from 15 residues. CDR1 is MNHEY and CDR2 is SVGEGT in the germline V gene.

The source material was peripheral blood. This clonotype was sampled from a man between 65 and 85 years old with acute or convalescent COVID-19. This sequence joins TRBV6-2 or TRBV6-3 and TRBJ2-7; TRBD2 matches 8 bases. CDR3 protein: CASSETGGGYYEQYF. CDR3 in DNA: TGTGCCAGCAGTGAGACAGGCGGGGGGTATTACGAGCAGTACTTC.